This TCR beta chain was documented in a study of cytomegalovirus exposure and HLA in healthy donors. Germline CDR1 ENHRY, CDR2 SYGVKD. J gave up 6 bases and V 6 bases, and 4 bases lay outside the gene matches. The length of the CDR3 is 14 residues. This clone came up a few times. Its antigen remains unidentified. The primer mix had 60 Vbeta and 13 Jbeta primers. This table comes from immunoSEQ multiplex PCR, and its TCRdb copy is limited to in-frame clones, with some not included. Altogether about 150,000 clones are present, about 66% being singletons, with the ten largest covering around 2%. Findings and limits, study-wide: Sequences of the TCR beta chain were said to predict the HLA-A and HLA-B alleles of most subjects accurately.

The clonotype was recovered from a male donor in good health and CMV-seronegative. The specimen sequenced was PBMCs. V gene TRBV10-3 combines with J gene TRBJ1-5; 11 bases map to TRBD1. The CDR3 region has the DNA TGTGCCATCAGGGGACAGGGGGTTAGTCAGCCCCAGCATTTT. Encoded protein: CAIRGQGVSQPQHF.